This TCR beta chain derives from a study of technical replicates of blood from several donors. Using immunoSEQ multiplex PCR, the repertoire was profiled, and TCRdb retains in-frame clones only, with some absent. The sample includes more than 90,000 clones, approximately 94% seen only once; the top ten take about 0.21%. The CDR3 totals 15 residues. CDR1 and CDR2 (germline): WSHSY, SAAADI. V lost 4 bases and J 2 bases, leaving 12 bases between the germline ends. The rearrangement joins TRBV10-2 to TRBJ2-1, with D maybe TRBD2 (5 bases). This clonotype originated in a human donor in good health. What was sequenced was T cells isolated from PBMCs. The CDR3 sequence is CASSGASLTYNEQFF. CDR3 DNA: TGCGCCAGCAGTGGGGCTAGCCTTACCTACAATGAGCAGTTCTTC.